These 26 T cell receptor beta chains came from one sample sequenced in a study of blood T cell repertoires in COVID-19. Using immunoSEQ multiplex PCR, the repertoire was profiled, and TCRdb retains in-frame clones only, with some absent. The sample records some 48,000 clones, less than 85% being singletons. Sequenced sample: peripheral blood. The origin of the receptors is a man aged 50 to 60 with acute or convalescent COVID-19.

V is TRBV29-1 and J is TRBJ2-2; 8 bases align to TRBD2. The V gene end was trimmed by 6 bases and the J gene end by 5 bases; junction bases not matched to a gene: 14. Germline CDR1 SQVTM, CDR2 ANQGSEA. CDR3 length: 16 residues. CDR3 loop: CSVHPPGGAGTGELFF. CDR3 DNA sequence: TGCAGCGTGCACCCACCGGGGGGGGCGGGTACCGGGGAGCTGTTTTTT.

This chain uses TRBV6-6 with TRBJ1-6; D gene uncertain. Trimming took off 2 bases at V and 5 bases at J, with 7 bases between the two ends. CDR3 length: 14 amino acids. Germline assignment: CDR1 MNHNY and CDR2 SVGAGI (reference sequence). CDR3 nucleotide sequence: TGTGCCAGCAGTTACGGGCAGAATAATTCACCCCTCCACTTT. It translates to CASSYGQNNSPLHF.

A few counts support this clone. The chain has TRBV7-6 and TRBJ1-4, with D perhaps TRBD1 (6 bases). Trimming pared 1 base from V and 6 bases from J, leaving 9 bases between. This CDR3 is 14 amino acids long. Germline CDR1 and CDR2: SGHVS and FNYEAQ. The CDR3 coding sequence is TGTGCCAGCAGCTTAGGAGGGGGGGATGAAAAACTGTTTTTT. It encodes CASSLGGGDEKLFF.

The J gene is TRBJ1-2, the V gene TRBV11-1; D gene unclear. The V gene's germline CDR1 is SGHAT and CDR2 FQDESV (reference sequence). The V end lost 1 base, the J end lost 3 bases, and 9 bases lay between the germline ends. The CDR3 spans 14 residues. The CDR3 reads CASSLDSSHYGYTF. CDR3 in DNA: TGTGCCAGCAGCTTAGACAGCTCACACTATGGCTACACCTTC. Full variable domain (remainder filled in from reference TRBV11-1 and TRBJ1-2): EAEVAQSPRYKITEKSQAVAFWCDPISGHATLYWYRQILGQGPELLVQFQDESVVDDSQLPKDRFSAERLKGVDSTLKIQPAELGDSAMYLCASSLDSSHYGYTFGSGTRLTVV.

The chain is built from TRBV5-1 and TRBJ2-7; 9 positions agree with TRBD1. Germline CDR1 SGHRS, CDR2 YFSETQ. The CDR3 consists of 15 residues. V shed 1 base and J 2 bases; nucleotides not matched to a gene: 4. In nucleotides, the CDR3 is TGCGCCAGCAGCTTGTGGACAGGGGTTACCTACGAGCAGTACTTC. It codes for CASSLWTGVTYEQYF.

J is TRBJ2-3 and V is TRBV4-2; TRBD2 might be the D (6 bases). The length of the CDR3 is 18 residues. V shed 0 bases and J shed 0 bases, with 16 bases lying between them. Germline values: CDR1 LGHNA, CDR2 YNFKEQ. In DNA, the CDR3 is TGTGCCAGCAGCCAAGAATCTCCCGGGGGAGCTAGCACAGATACGCAGTATTTT. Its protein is CASSQESPGGASTDTQYF.

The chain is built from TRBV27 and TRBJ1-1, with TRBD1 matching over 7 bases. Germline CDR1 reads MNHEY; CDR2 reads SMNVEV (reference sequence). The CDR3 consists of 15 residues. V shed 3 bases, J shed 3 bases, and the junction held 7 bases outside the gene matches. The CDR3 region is CASSFRQGRDTEAFF. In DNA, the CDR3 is TGTGCCAGCAGTTTCCGACAGGGCCGGGACACTGAAGCTTTCTTT.

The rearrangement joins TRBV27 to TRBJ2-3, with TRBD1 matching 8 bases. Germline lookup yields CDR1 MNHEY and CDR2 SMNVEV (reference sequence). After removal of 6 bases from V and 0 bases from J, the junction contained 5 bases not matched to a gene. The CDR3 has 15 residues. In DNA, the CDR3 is TGTGCCAGCAGGTACAGGGGGGATAGCACAGATACGCAGTATTTT. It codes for CASRYRGDSTDTQYF.

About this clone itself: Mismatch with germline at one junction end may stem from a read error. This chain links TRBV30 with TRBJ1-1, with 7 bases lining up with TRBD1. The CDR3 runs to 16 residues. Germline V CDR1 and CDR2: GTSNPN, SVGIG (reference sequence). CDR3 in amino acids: CTCSRQGDRMGTEAFF. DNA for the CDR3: TGTACCTGCTCCCGACAGGGTGATCGGATGGGGACTGAAGCTTTCTTT.

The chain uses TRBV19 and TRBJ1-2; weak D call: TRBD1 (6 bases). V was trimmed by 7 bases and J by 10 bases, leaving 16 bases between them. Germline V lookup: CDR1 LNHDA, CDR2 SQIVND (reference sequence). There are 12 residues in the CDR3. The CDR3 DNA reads TGTGCCAGTAAACCTGGGGGGGGACACTACACCTTC. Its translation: CASKPGGGHYTF.

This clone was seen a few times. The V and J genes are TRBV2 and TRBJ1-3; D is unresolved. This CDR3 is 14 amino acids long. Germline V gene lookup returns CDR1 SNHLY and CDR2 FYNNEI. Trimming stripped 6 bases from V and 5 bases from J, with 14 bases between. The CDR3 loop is CASSPSSARNTIYF. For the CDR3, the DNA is TGTGCCAGCAGCCCCTCGTCTGCGCGAAACACCATATATTTT.

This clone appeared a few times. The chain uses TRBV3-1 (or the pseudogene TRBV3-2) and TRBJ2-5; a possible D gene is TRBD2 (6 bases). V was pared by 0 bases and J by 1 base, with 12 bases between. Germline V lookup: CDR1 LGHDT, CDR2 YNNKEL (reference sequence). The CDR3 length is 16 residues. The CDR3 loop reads CASSQDWTGLQETQYF. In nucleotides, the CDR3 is TGTGCCAGCAGCCAAGATTGGACGGGACTCCAAGAGACCCAGTACTTC.

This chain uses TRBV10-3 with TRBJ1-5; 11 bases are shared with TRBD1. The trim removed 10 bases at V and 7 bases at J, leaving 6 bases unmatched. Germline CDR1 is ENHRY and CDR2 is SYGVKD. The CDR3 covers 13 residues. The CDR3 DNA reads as TGTGCCAGCGGACAGGGGGCGGGGCAGCCCCAGCATTTT. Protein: CASGQGAGQPQHF.

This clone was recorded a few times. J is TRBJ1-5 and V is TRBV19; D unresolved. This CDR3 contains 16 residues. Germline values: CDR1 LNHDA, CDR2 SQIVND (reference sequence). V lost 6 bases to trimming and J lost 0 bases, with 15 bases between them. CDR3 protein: CASRALGRNSNQPQHF. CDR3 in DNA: TGTGCCAGTAGGGCCCTGGGCAGGAATAGCAATCAGCCCCAGCATTTT.

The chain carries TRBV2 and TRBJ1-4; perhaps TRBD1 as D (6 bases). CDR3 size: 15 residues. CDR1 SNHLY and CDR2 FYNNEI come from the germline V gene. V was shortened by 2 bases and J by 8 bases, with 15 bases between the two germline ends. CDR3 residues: CASSERLQGVEKLFF. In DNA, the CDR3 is TGTGCCAGCAGTGAAAGATTACAGGGAGTCGAAAAACTGTTTTTT.

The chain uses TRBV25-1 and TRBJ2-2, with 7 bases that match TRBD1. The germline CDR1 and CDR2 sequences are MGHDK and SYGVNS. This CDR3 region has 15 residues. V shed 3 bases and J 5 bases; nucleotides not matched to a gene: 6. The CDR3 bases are TGTGCCAGCAGTGAGAGGGGGCCTAGGACCGGGGAGCTGTTTTTT. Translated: CASSERGPRTGELFF.

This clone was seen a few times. The CDR3, as DNA: TGTGCCAGCAGCCAAGATGGGCAGGGAGGAAACACCATATATTTT. It codes for CASSQDGQGGNTIYF. The chain couples TRBV3-1 (or the pseudogene TRBV3-2) to TRBJ1-3; maybe TRBD1 (5 bases). V was trimmed by 0 bases and J by 4 bases, leaving 10 bases between them. The CDR3 runs to 15 residues. Germline loops: CDR1 LGHDT, CDR2 YNNKEL (reference sequence).

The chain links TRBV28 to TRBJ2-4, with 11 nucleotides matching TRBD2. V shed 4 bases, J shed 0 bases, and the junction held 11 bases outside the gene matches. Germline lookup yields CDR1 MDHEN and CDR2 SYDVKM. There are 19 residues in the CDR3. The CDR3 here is CASSWGIAGGRPAKNIQYF. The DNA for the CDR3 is TGTGCCAGCAGTTGGGGAATAGCGGGGGGGCGACCAGCCAAAAACATTCAGTACTTC. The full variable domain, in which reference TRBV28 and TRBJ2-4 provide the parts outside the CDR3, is DVKVTQSSRYLVKRTGEKVFLECVQDMDHENMFWYRQDPGLGLRLIYFSYDVKMKEKGDIPEGYSVSREKKERFSLILESASTNQTSMYLCASSWGIAGGRPAKNIQYFGAGTRLSVL.

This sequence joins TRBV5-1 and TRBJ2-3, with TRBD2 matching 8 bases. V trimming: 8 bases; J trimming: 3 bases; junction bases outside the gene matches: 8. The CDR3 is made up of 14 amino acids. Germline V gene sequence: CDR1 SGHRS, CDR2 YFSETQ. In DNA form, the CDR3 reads TGCGCCAGTAATCCGATAGCGGGAACAGATACGCAGTATTTT. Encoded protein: CASNPIAGTDTQYF. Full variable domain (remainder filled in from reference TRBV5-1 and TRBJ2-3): KAGVTQTPRYLIKTRGQQVTLSCSPISGHRSVSWYQQTPGQGLQFLFEYFSETQRNKGNFPGRFSGRQFSNSRSEMNVSTLELGDSALYLCASNPIAGTDTQYFGPGTRLTVL.

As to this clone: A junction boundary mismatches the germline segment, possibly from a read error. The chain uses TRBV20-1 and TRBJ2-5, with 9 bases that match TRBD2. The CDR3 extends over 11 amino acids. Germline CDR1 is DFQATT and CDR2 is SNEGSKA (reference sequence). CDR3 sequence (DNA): TGCGGCTCGGGACTAGCAGAGGCCCAGTACTTC. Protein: CGSGLAEAQYF.

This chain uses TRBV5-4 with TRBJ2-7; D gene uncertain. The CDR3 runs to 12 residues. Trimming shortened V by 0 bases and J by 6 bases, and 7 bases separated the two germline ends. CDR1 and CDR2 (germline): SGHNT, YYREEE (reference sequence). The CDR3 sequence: CASSLESTEQYF. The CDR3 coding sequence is TGTGCCAGCAGCTTGGAAAGCACCGAGCAGTACTTC. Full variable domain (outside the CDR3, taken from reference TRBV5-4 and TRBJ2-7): ETGVTQSPTHLIKTRGQQVTLRCSSQSGHNTVSWYQQALGQGPQFIFQYYREEENGRGNFPPRFSGLQFPNYSSELNVNALELDDSALYLCASSLESTEQYFGPGTRLTVT.

CDR3 sequence reads: CASSPGTSGSYEQYF. The CDR3 DNA sequence: TGTGCCAGCTCACCTGGGACTAGCGGGAGTTACGAGCAGTACTTC. The chain couples TRBV18 to TRBJ2-7, with TRBD2 matching over 14 bases. The CDR3 covers 15 residues. Germline lookup yields CDR1 KGHSH and CDR2 LQKENI. The V and J ends lost 3 bases and 4 bases, in that order; junction bases with no gene match: 2.

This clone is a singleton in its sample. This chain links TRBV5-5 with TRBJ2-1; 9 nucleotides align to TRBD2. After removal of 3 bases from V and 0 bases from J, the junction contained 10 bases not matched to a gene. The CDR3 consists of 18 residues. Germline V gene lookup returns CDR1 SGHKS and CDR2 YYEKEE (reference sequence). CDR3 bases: TGTGCCAGCAGCTCCCCGACTAGCGGAGCCCTCTCCTACAATGAGCAGTTCTTC. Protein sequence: CASSSPTSGALSYNEQFF.

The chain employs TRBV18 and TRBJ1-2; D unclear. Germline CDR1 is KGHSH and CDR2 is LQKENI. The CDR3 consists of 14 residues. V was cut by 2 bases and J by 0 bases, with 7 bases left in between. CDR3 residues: CASSPDLANYGYTF. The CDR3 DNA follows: TGTGCCAGCTCACCAGACCTAGCTAACTATGGCTACACCTTC.

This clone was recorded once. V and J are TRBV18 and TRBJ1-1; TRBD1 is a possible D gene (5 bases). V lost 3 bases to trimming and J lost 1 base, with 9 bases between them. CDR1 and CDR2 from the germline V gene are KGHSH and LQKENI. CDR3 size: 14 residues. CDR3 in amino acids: CASSPPTANTEAFF. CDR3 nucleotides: TGTGCCAGCTCACCGCCGACAGCGAACACTGAAGCTTTCTTT.

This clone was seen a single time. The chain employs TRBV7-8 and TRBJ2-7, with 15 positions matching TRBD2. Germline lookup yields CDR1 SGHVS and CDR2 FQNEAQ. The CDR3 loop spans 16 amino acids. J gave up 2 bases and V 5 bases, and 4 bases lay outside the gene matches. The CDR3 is CASSLRTSGRAYEQYF. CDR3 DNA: TGTGCCAGCAGCCTCCGGACTAGCGGGAGGGCCTACGAGCAGTACTTC. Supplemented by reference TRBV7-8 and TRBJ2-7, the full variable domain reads GAGVSQSPRYKVAKRGQDVALRCDPISGHVSLFWYQQALGQGPEFLTYFQNEAQLDKSGLPSDRFFAERPEGSVSTLKIQRTQQEDSAVYLCASSLRTSGRAYEQYFGPGTRLTVT.